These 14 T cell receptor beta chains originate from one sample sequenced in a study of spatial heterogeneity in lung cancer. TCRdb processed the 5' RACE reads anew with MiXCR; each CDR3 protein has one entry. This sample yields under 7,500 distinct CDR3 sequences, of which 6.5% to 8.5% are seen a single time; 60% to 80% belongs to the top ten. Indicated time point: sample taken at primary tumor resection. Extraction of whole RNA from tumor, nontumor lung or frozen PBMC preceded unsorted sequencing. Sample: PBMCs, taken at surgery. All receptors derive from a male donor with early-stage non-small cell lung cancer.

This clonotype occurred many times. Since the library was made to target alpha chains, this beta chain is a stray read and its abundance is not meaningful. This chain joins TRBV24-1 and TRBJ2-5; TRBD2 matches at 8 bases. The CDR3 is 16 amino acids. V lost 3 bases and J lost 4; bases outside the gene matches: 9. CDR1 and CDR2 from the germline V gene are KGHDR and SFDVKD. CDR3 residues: CATSDLAAGGGETQYF. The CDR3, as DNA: TGTGCCACCAGTGATCTTGCGGCGGGGGGTGGAGAGACCCAGTACTTC.

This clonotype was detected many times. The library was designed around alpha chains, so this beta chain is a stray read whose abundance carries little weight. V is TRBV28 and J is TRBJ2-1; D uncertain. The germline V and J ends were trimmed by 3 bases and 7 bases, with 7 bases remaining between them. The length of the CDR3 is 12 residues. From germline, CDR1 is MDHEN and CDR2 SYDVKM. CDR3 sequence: CASSLEGNEQFF. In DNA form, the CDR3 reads TGTGCCAGCAGTTTGGAAGGTAATGAGCAGTTCTTC.

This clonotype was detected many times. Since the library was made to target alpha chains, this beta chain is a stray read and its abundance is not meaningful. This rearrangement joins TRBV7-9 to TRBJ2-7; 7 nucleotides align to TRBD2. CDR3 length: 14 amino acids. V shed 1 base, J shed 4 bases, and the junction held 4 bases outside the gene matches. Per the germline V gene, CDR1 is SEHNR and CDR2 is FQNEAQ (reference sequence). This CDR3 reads CASSLGGSGYEQYF. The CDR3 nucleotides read TGTGCCAGCAGCTTAGGCGGGAGTGGGTACGAGCAGTACTTC.

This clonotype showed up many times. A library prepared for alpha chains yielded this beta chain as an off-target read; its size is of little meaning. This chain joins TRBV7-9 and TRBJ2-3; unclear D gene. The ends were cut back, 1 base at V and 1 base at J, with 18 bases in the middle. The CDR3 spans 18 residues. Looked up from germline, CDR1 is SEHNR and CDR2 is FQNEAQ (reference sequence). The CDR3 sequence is CASSLVNRAALGTDTQYF. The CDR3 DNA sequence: TGTGCCAGCAGCTTAGTGAATAGGGCGGCCTTGGGCACAGATACGCAGTATTTT.

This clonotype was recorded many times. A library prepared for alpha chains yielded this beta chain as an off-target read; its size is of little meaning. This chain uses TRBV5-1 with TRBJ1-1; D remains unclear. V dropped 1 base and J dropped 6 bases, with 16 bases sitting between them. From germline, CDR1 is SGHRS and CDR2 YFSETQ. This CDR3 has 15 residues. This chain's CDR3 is CASSLMTSPGSEAFF. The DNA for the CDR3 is TGCGCCAGCAGCTTGATGACGTCCCCGGGCTCTGAAGCTTTCTTT.

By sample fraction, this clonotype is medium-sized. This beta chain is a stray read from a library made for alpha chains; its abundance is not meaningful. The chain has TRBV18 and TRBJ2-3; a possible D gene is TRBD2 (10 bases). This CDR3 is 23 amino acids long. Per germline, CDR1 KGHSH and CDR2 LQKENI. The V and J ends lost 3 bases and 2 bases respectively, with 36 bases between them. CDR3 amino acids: CASSPYGDRVSVEREGPTDTQYF. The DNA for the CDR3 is TGTGCCAGCTCACCTTACGGGGACAGGGTGTCTGTGGAGCGGGAGGGCCCCACAGATACGCAGTATTTT.

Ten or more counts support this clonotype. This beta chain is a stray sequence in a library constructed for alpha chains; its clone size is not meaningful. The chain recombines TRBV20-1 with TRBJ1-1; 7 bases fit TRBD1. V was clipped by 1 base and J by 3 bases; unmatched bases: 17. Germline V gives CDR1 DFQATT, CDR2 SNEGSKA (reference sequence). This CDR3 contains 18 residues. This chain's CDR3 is CSARVHGGGSGDDTEAFF. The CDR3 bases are TGCAGTGCTAGAGTACACGGAGGGGGCAGTGGGGATGACACTGAAGCTTTCTTT.

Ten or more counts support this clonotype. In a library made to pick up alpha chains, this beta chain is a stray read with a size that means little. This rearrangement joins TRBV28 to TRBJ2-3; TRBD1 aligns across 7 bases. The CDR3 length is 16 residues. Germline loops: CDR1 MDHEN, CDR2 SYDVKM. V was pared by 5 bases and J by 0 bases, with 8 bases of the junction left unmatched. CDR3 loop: CASSVAWTGSTDTQYF. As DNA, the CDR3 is TGTGCCAGCAGTGTAGCCTGGACAGGCAGCACAGATACGCAGTATTTT.

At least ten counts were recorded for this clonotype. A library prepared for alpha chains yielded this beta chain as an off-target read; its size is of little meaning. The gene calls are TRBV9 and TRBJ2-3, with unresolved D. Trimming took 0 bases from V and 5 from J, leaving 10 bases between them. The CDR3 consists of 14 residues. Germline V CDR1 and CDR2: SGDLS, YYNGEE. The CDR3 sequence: CASSVEAAGDTQYF. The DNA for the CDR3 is TGTGCCAGCAGCGTAGAGGCGGCCGGAGATACGCAGTATTTT.

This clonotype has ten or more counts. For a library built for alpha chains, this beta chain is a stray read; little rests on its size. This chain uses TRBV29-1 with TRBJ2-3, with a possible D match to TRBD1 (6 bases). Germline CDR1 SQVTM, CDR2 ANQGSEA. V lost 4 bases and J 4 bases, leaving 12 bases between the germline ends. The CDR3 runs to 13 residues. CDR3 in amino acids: CSVGTAGPDTQYF. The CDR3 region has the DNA TGCAGCGTTGGGACAGCAGGCCCAGATACGCAGTATTTT.

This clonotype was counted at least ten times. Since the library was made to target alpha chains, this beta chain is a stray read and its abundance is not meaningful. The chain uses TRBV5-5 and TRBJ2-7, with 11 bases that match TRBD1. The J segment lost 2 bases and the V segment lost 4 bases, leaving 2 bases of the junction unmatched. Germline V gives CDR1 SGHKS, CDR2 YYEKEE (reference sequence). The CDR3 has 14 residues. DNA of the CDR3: TGTGCCAGCAGCCCGGGACAGGGGGCCTACGAGCAGTACTTC. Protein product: CASSPGQGAYEQYF.

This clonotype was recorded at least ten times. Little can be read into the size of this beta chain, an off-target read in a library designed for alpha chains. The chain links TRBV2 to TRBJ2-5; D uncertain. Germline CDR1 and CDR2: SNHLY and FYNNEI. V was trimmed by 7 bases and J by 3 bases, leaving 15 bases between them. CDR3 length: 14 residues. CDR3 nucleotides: TGTGCCAGCAATTTAGTTGGTTCGGAAGAGACCCAGTACTTC. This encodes CASNLVGSEETQYF. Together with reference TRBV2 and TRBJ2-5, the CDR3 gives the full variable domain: EPEVTQTPSHQVTQMGQEVILRCVPISNHLYFYWYRQILGQKVEFLVSFYNNEISEKSEIFDDQFSVERPDGSNFTLKIRSTKLEDSAMYFCASNLVGSEETQYFGPGTRLLVL.

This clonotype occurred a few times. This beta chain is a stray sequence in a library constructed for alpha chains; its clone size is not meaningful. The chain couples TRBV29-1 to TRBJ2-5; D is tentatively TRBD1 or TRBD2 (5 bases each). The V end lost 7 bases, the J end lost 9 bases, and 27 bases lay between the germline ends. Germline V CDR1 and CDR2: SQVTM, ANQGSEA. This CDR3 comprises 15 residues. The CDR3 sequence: CSGLMGPSRRGAQYF. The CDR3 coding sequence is TGCAGCGGTCTTATGGGGCCTAGCCGAAGAGGGGCCCAGTACTTC.

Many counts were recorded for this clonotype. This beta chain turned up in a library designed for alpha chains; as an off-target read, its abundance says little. The CDR3 bases are TGTGCCAGTAGTGATGGCGGGTGGAGCAATCAGCCCCAGCATTTT. Its protein product is CASSDGGWSNQPQHF. The chain joins TRBV19 to TRBJ1-5; D is undetermined. Looked up from germline, CDR1 is LNHDA and CDR2 is SQIVND (reference sequence). CDR3 size: 15 residues. Trimming left V 5 bases short and J 1 base short, with 12 bases between.